This record covers a single TCR beta chain. This entry is derived from a study of T-cell reconstitution after alpha-beta-depleted transplantation in children. CDR1 is MNHEY and CDR2 is SMNVEV in the germline V gene (reference sequence). The CDR3 spans 13 residues. J gave up 3 bases and V 6 bases, and 2 bases lay outside the gene matches. Unique molecular identifiers were used to barcode this TCRbeta library. TCRdb fed the PCR reads into MiXCR, producing one record per CDR3 protein. The sample holds about 980,000 distinct CDR3 sequences; less than 30% are singletons and the top ten take over 25%. The sequence came from a boy in the first two years of life who had a stem cell transplant for SCID, so the T cells may come from the graft donor. The sequenced sample was PBMCs, mostly from graft donor cells, obtained 360 days after TCRalphabeta/CD19-depleted stem cell transplant. This chain uses TRBV27 with TRBJ1-5, with TRBD1 identical over 7 bases. Written as DNA, the CDR3 is TGTGCCAGCAGGGGACAGCTCAATCAGCCCCAGCATTTT. It codes for CASRGQLNQPQHF.